Ten or more counts support the clone carrying this TCR beta chain. This entry is derived from a study of blood T cell repertoires in COVID-19. The wider study: Donors in the United States, Italy and Spain gave samples during acute or convalescent COVID-19. The cDNA or gDNA used as material had been derived from T cells, B-cell-depleted T cells, or PBMCs.

Per the original methods: Reference gene primer amplification yielded estimated nucleated cell counts. Produced via immunoSEQ multiplex PCR; TCRdb's table is partial and in-frame only. The V and J calls and the clone size are those of that table, but D and trimming were determined from the DNA. This table holds approximately 94,000 clones, about 80% found once. V was pared by 2 bases and J by 4 bases, with 17 bases of the junction left unmatched. CDR1 SGHNT and CDR2 YYREEE come from the germline V gene (reference sequence). The CDR3 has 20 amino acids. The chain employs TRBV5-4 and TRBJ2-3; TRBD1 agrees at 12 bases. The source material was peripheral blood. The clonotype originates from a woman aged 70-85 years with acute or convalescent COVID-19. CDR3: CASSFPPGTGGFGAADTQYF. CDR3 coding DNA: TGTGCCAGCAGCTTCCCCCCGGGGACAGGGGGCTTTGGCGCAGCAGATACGCAGTATTTT.